The clone carrying this TCR beta chain has only a few counts. TCRdb reanalysed the RT-PCR reads using MiXCR and keeps one entry per CDR3 protein. This table has hundreds of thousands of distinct CDR3 sequences, 14% appearing once. The data were taken from a study of response to subunit inactivated influenza vaccine. The CDR3 covers 16 residues. In germline, CDR1 is DFQATT, CDR2 SNEGSKA (reference sequence). Losses at the gene ends were 0 bases for V and 1 base for J; bases not matched to a gene: 3. This TCR was sampled from a man over 45 who received an inactivated influenza vaccine. The chain uses TRBV20-1 and TRBJ2-2, with 9 bases aligning to TRBD2. The starting material was PBMCs from blood, obtained 14 to 15 days before vaccination. CDR3: CSARDQTSGNTGELFF. The CDR3 nucleotides read TGCAGTGCTAGAGATCAGACTAGCGGGAACACCGGGGAGCTGTTTTTT.